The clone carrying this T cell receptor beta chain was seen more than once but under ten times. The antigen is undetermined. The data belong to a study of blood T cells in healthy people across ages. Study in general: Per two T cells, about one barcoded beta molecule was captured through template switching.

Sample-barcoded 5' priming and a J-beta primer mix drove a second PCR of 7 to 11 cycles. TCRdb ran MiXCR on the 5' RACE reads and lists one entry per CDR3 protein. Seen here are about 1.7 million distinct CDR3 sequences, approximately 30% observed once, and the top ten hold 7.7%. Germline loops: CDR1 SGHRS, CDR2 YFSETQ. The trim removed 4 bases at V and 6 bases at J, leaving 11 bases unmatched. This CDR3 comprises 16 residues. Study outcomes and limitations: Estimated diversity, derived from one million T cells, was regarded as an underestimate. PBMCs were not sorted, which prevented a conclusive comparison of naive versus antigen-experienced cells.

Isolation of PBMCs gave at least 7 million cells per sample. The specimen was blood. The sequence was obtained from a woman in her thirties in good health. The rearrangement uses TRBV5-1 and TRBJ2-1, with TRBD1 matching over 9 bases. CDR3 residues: CASSTGTGMSANEQFF. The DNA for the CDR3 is TGCGCCAGCAGCACCGGGACAGGGATGTCGGCCAATGAGCAGTTCTTC.